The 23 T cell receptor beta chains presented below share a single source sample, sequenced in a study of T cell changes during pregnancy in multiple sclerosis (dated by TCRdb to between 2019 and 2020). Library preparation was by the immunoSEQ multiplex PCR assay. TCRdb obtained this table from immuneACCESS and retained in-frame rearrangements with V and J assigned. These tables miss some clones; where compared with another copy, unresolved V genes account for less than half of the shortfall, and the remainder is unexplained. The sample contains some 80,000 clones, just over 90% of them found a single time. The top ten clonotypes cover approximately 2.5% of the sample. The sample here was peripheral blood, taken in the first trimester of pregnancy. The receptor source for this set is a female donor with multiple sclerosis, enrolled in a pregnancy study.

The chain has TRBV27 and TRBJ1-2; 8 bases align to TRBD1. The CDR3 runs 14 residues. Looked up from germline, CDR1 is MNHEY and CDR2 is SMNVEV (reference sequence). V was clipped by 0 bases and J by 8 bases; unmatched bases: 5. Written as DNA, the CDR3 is TGTGCCAGCAGTTTATCTCAGGGGGCTGAGGGCTACACCTTC. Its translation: CASSLSQGAEGYTF.

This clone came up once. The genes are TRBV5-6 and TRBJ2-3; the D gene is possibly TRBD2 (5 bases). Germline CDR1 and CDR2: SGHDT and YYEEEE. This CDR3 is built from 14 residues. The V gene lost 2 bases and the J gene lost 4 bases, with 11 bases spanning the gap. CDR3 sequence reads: CASSFGNDADTQYF. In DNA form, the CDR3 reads TGTGCCAGCAGCTTCGGGAACGACGCAGATACGCAGTATTTT.

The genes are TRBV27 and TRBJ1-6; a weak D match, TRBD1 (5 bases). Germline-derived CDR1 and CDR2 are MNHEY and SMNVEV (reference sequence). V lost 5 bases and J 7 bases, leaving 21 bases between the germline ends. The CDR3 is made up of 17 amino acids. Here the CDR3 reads CASSPTFGGTVNSPLHF. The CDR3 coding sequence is TGTGCCAGCAGTCCAACTTTTGGCGGGACGGTAAATTCACCCCTCCACTTT.

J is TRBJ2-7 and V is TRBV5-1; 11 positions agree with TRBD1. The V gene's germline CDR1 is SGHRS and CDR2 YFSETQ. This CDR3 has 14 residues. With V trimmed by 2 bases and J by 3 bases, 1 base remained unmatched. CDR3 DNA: TGCGCCAGCAGCTTAGGGACAGGGGGCTACGAGCAGTACTTC. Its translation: CASSLGTGGYEQYF.

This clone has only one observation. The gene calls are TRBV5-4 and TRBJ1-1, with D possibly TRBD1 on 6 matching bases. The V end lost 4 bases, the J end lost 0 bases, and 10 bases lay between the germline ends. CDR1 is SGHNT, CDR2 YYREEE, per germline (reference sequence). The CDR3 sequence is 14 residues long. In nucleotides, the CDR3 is TGTGCCAGCAGCCAAGGGGGTTTGAACACTGAAGCTTTCTTT. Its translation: CASSQGGLNTEAFF.

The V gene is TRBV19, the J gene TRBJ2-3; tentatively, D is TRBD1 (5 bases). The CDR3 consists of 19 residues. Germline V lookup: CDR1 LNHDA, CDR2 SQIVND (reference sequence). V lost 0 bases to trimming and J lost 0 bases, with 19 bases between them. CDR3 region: CASSIDLPHRSSSTDTQYF. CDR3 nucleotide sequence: TGTGCCAGTAGTATAGATCTCCCCCACAGGTCCTCTAGCACAGATACGCAGTATTTT.

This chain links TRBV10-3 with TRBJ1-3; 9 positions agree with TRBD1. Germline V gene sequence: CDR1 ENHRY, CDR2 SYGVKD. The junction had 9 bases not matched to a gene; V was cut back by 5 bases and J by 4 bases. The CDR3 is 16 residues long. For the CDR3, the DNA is TGTGCCATCAGTCCGGGACAGGGTCGTTCGGGAAACACCATATATTTT. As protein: CAISPGQGRSGNTIYF.

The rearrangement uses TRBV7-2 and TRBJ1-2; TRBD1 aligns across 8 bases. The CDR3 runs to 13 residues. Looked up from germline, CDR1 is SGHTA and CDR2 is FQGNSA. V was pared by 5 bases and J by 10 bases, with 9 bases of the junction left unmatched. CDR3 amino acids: CASSLGTGRPYTF. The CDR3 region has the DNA TGTGCCAGCAGCCTCGGGACAGGCCGGCCCTACACCTTC.

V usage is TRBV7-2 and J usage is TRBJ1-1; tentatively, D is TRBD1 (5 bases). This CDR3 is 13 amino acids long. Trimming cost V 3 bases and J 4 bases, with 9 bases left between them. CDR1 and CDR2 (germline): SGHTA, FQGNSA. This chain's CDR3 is CASSFGGGTEAFF. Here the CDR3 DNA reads TGTGCCAGCAGCTTTGGGGGGGGCACTGAAGCTTTCTTT.

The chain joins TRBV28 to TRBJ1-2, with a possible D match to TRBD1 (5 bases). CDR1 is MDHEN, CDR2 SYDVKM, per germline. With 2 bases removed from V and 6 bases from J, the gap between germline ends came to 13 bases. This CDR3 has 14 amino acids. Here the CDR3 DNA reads TGTGCCAGCAGTTTAGGGGCTCGGAAAGATGGCTACACCTTC. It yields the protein CASSLGARKDGYTF.

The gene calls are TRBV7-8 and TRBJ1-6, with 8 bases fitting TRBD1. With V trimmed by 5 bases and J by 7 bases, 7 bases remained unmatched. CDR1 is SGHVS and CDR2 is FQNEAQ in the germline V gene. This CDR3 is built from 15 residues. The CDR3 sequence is CASSLRQGWNSPLHF. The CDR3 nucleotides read TGTGCCAGCAGCCTAAGACAGGGGTGGAATTCACCCCTCCACTTT.

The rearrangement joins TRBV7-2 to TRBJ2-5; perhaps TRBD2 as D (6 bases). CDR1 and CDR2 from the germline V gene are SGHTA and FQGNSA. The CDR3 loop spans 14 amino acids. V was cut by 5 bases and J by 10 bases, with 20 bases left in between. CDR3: CASSPDNTAGSQYF. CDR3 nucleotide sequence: TGTGCCAGCAGCCCAGATAACACGGCGGGAAGCCAGTACTTC. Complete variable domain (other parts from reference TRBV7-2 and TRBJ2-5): GAGVSQSPSNKVTEKGKDVELRCDPISGHTALYWYRQSLGQGLEFLIYFQGNSAPDKSGLPSDRFSAERTGGSVSTLTIQRTQQEDSAVYLCASSPDNTAGSQYFGPGTRLLVL.

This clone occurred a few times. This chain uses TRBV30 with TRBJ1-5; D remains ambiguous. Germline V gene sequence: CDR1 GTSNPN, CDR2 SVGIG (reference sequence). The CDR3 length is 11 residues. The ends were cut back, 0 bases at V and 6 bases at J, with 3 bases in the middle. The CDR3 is CAWSVGQPQHF. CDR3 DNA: TGTGCCTGGAGTGTCGGTCAGCCCCAGCATTTT.

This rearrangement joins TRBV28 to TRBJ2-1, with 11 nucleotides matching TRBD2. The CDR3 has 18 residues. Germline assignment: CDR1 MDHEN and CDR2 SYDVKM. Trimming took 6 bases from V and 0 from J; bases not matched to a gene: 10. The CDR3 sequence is CASSTPLAGGLSYNEQFF. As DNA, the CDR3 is TGTGCCAGCAGCACCCCCCTAGCGGGAGGACTCTCCTACAATGAGCAGTTCTTC.

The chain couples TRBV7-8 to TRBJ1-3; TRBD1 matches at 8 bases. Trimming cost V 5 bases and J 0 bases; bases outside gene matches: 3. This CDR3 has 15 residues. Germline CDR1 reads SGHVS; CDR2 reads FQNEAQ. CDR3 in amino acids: CASSKDRVSGNTIYF. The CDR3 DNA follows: TGTGCCAGCAGCAAGGACAGGGTCTCTGGAAACACCATATATTTT.

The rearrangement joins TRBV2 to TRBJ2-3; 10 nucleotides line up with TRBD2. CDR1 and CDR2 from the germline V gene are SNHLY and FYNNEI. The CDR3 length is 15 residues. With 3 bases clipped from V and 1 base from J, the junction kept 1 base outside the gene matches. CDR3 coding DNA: TGTGCCAGCAGTGATACTAGCGGGGGCACAGATACGCAGTATTTT. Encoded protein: CASSDTSGGTDTQYF.

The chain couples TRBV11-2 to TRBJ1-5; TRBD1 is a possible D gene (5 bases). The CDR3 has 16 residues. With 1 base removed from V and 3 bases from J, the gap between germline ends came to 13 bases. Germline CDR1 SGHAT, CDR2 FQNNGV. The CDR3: CASSLGPDSHNQPQHF. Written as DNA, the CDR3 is TGTGCCAGCAGCTTAGGTCCCGACAGTCACAATCAGCCCCAGCATTTT.

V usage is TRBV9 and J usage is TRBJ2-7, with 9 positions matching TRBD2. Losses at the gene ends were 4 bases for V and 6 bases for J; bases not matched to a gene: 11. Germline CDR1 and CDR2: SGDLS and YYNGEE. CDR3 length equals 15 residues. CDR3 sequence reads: CASSPSAGGPSEQYF. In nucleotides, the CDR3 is TGTGCCAGCAGCCCGTCCGCGGGAGGGCCCAGCGAGCAGTACTTC.

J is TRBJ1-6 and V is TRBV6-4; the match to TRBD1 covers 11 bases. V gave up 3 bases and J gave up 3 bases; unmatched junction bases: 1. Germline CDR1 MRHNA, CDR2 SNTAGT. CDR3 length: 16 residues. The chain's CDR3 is CASSEGTGGYNSPLHF. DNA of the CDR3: TGTGCCAGCAGTGAAGGGACAGGGGGCTATAATTCACCCCTCCACTTT.

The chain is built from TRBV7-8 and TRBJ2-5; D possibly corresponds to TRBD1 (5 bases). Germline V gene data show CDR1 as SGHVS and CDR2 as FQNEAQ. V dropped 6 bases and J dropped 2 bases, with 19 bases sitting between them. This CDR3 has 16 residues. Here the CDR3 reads CASRDSRTNGQETQYF. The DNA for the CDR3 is TGTGCCAGCAGAGACTCTCGGACAAATGGGCAAGAGACCCAGTACTTC.

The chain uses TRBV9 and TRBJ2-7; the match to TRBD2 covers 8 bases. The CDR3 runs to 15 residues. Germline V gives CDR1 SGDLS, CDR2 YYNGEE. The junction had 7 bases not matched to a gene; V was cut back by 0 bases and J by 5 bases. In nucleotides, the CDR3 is TGTGCCAGCAGCGTAGGACAGCGGGGGTACGACGAGCAGTACTTC. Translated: CASSVGQRGYDEQYF.

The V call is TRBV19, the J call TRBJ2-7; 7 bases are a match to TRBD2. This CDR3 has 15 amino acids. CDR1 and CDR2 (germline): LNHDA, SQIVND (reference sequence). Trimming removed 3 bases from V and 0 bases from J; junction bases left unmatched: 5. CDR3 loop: CASSMWLAASYEQYF. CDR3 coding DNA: TGTGCCAGTAGTATGTGGCTAGCGGCCTCCTACGAGCAGTACTTC.

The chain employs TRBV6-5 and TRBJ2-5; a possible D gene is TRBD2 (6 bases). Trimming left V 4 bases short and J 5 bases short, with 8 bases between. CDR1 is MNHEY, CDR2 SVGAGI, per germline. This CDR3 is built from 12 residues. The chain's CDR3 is CASSSGEETQYF. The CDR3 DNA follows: TGTGCCAGCAGTTCGGGAGAGGAGACCCAGTACTTC.